This entry lists 21 T cell receptor beta chains sequenced from one sample in a study of cytomegalovirus exposure and HLA in healthy donors. A multiplex PCR was run with 60 Vbeta primers and 13 Jbeta primers. Produced via immunoSEQ multiplex PCR; TCRdb's table is partial and in-frame only. The sample holds more than 85,000 clones; around 78% are singletons and the top ten take 2.6%. The specimen sequenced was PBMCs. These receptors all stem from a man aged 40-49 years in good health and CMV-seronegative.

The chain combines TRBV10-3 with TRBJ2-1; D unresolved. The germline V and J ends were trimmed by 0 bases and 0 bases, with 6 bases remaining between them. The germline gives CDR1 ENHRY, CDR2 SYGVKD. This CDR3 has 15 residues. The CDR3 nucleotides are TGTGCCATCAGTGAGTCGTCGAGCTCCTACAATGAGCAGTTCTTC. Amino acid sequence: CAISESSSSYNEQFF.

This clone was observed a handful of times. The chain has TRBV2 and TRBJ1-4; the D gene is possibly TRBD1 (6 bases). Deletions cut 0 bases from V and 14 bases from J, with 10 bases between. The germline CDR1 and CDR2 sequences are SNHLY and FYNNEI. The CDR3 is 12 residues long. In DNA form, the CDR3 reads TGTGCCAGCAGTGAAGCGGGGAGGGGGCTGTTTTTT. It is translated as CASSEAGRGLFF.

The genes are TRBV27 and TRBJ2-7; TRBD2 aligns across 14 bases. Unmatched junction bases numbered 10, after V lost 1 base and J lost 2 bases. Germline V gene sequence: CDR1 MNHEY, CDR2 SMNVEV (reference sequence). The CDR3 consists of 19 residues. The CDR3 reads CASSLYAPGLAGATYEQYF. The CDR3 region has the DNA TGTGCCAGCAGTTTATATGCCCCGGGACTAGCGGGGGCTACCTACGAGCAGTACTTC.

The V gene is TRBV14, the J gene TRBJ1-2; no reliable D call. The CDR3 has 12 residues. Germline CDR1 SGHDN, CDR2 FVKESK. V was pared by 3 bases and J by 5 bases, with 7 bases between. The DNA of the CDR3 is TGTGCCAGCAGCCATTTGGCTTATGGCTACACCTTC. Residues: CASSHLAYGYTF.

DNA of the CDR3: TGTGCCAGCACCCCGGGACAGGGCCTACGTGGCTACACCTTC. This codes for CASTPGQGLRGYTF. The chain employs TRBV11-1 and TRBJ1-2; 9 bases are shared with TRBD1. J gave up 7 bases and V 7 bases, and 10 bases lay outside the gene matches. Germline V gene data show CDR1 as SGHAT and CDR2 as FQDESV (reference sequence). The CDR3 is 14 residues long.

The rearrangement links TRBV19 to TRBJ2-7; TRBD1 matches at 9 bases. Looked up from germline, CDR1 is LNHDA and CDR2 is SQIVND (reference sequence). CDR3 length: 15 residues. V shed 3 bases and J 4 bases; nucleotides not matched to a gene: 7. The CDR3 is CASSMTGQGWYEQYF. CDR3 nucleotides: TGTGCCAGTAGTATGACGGGACAGGGATGGTACGAGCAGTACTTC.

The gene calls are TRBV2 and TRBJ1-5; possible D gene TRBD1, 6 bases. V was trimmed by 2 bases and J by 2 bases, leaving 13 bases between them. The CDR3 is 16 residues long. CDR1 and CDR2 (germline): SNHLY, FYNNEI. The CDR3 DNA sequence: TGTGCCAGCAGTGAACGGGGGGCTGGCGGCAATCAGCCCCAGCATTTT. As protein: CASSERGAGGNQPQHF.

The J gene is TRBJ2-3, the V gene TRBV2; no firm D call. CDR1 and CDR2 (germline): SNHLY, FYNNEI. The CDR3 is 14 residues long. Trimming shortened V by 8 bases and J by 3 bases, and 15 bases separated the two germline ends. In nucleotides, the CDR3 is TGTGCCAGCCGAAGAGGAAGTGGGACAGATACGCAGTATTTT. This gives the protein CASRRGSGTDTQYF.

The J gene is TRBJ2-7, the V gene TRBV29-1; D remains ambiguous. Germline values: CDR1 SQVTM, CDR2 ANQGSEA. CDR3 length: 12 residues. V was clipped by 7 bases and J by 0 bases, with 10 bases between them. CDR3: CSGLTSSYEQYF. The DNA of the CDR3 is TGCAGCGGTTTGACAAGCTCCTACGAGCAGTACTTC.

The CDR3 region is CARSFDRGPVAEAFF. The CDR3 DNA is TGTGCCAGAAGCTTCGACAGGGGACCAGTAGCTGAAGCTTTCTTT. The V call is TRBV7-5, the J call TRBJ1-1; the table's D call, TRBD1, has no DNA check behind it. TRBV7-5 is tagged as a pseudogene. This CDR3 has 15 amino acids.

The J gene is TRBJ2-7, the V gene TRBV29-1; D may be TRBD1 (7 bases). The CDR3 is 15 residues long. Deletions cut 3 bases from V and 4 bases from J, with 19 bases between. The germline CDR1 and CDR2 sequences are SQVTM and ANQGSEA. The CDR3 region is CSVDGGVAGGYEQYF. The DNA for the CDR3 is TGCAGCGTTGATGGAGGGGTCGCAGGGGGTTACGAGCAGTACTTC.

The rearrangement links TRBV7-9 to TRBJ2-1; 8 bases agree with TRBD2. The CDR3 has 15 residues. The junction had 8 bases not matched to a gene; V was cut back by 4 bases and J by 6 bases. Germline CDR1 is SEHNR and CDR2 is FQNEAQ (reference sequence). The CDR3 protein is CASSSAGTRANEQFF. The DNA of the CDR3 is TGTGCCAGCAGCTCCGCTGGGACTAGGGCCAATGAGCAGTTCTTC.

The rearrangement joins TRBV5-1 to TRBJ2-1, with 9 bases identical to TRBD2. CDR3 length: 16 residues. Germline V CDR1 and CDR2: SGHRS, YFSETQ. The V and J ends lost 4 bases and 8 bases, in that order; junction bases with no gene match: 13. The CDR3 here is CASSTMDGGGADEQFF. The CDR3 DNA sequence: TGCGCCAGCAGCACAATGGACGGCGGGGGGGCCGATGAGCAGTTCTTC.

This clone was picked up one time. The V gene is TRBV19, the J gene TRBJ2-1, with 7 bases identical to TRBD2. Germline V gene data show CDR1 as LNHDA and CDR2 as SQIVND (reference sequence). V dropped 3 bases and J dropped 0; count of bases not matched to a gene: 8. The CDR3 has 17 residues. CDR3 in DNA: TGTGCCAGTAGTATCGCGGGACTACTGAGCTCCTACAATGAGCAGTTCTTC. This translates into CASSIAGLLSSYNEQFF.

V is TRBV11-3 and J is TRBJ2-1, with D uncertain. Between the trimmed V and J ends, which lost 5 bases and 2 bases, there was a span of 7 bases. The germline V gene encodes CDR1 SGHNT and CDR2 YENEEA. There are 13 residues in the CDR3. In DNA form, the CDR3 reads TGTGCCAGCAGCCTAAATCCCTACAATGAGCAGTTCTTC. Encoded protein: CASSLNPYNEQFF.

The chain uses TRBV5-6 and TRBJ1-3; D may be TRBD1 (5 bases). V dropped 0 bases and J dropped 4 bases, with 8 bases sitting between them. The germline V gene has CDR1 SGHDT and CDR2 YYEEEE. This CDR3 contains 14 residues. The CDR3 nucleotides are TGTGCCAGCAGCTTGGGACAGAACGGAAACACCATATATTTT. It codes for CASSLGQNGNTIYF. The full variable domain, in which reference TRBV5-6 and TRBJ1-3 provide the parts outside the CDR3, is DAGVTQSPTHLIKTRGQQVTLRCSPKSGHDTVSWYQQALGQGPQFIFQYYEEEERQRGNFPDRFSGHQFPNYSSELNVNALLLGDSALYLCASSLGQNGNTIYFGEGSWLTVV.

The chain has TRBV2 and TRBJ2-1; perhaps TRBD2 as D (6 bases). Trimming removed 6 bases at V and 9 bases at J, with 18 bases between. The germline V gene encodes CDR1 SNHLY and CDR2 FYNNEI. This CDR3 spans 14 amino acids. The CDR3 loop is CASRTRLVSGEQFF. DNA of the CDR3: TGTGCCAGCAGGACCAGACTAGTTTCGGGTGAGCAGTTCTTC.

This chain links TRBV27 with TRBJ2-2; D uncertain. The germline V and J ends were trimmed by 7 bases and 1 base, with 16 bases remaining between them. The CDR3 runs 16 residues. From germline, CDR1 is MNHEY and CDR2 SMNVEV (reference sequence). CDR3: CASTALQFLNTGELFF. Here the CDR3 DNA reads TGTGCCAGCACTGCATTACAGTTCCTGAACACCGGGGAGCTGTTTTTT.

The rearrangement links TRBV7-2 to TRBJ2-1; 11 positions agree with TRBD2. J gave up 12 bases and V 4 bases, and 11 bases lay outside the gene matches. Germline lookup yields CDR1 SGHTA and CDR2 FQGNSA. CDR3 length: 15 residues. The CDR3 loop reads CASSSEGLAGGSQFF. The CDR3 bases are TGTGCCAGCAGCTCCGAGGGTCTAGCGGGGGGATCGCAGTTCTTC. Based on the CDR3 plus reference TRBV7-2 and TRBJ2-1, the full variable domain is GAGVSQSPSNKVTEKGKDVELRCDPISGHTALYWYRQSLGQGLEFLIYFQGNSAPDKSGLPSDRFSAERTGGSVSTLTIQRTQQEDSAVYLCASSSEGLAGGSQFFGPGTRLTVL.

This rearrangement joins TRBV5-4 to TRBJ2-1; D unresolved. Germline V CDR1 and CDR2: SGHNT, YYREEE (reference sequence). This CDR3 is 13 amino acids long. Trimming pared 1 base from V and 6 bases from J, leaving 8 bases between. The CDR3 DNA reads as TGTGCCAGCAGCTTGACTCATATCAATGAGCAGTTCTTC. This translates into CASSLTHINEQFF.

The chain carries TRBV7-3 and TRBJ1-5; the match to TRBD1 covers 10 bases. This CDR3 has 14 amino acids. Germline V gives CDR1 SGHTA, CDR2 FQGTGA. V shed 5 bases and J 2 bases; nucleotides not matched to a gene: 0. The CDR3 loop is CASSGTGGNQPQHF. As DNA, the CDR3 is TGTGCCAGCAGCGGGACAGGGGGCAATCAGCCCCAGCATTTT.